This T cell receptor (beta chain) was identified in a study of T cells in Graves' hyperthyroidism and ophthalmopathy. This clonotype appeared many times. TCR beta CDR3 regions were amplified from RNA transcripts. An initial round of RT-PCR targeting the TCR CDR3 relied on the HTBI primer set. One entry per CDR3 protein results from TCRdb running MiXCR on the multiplex PCR reads. The sample shows more than 35,000 distinct CDR3 sequences, about half of them seen only once. Orbital computed tomography, thyroid ultrasound, serum thyroxine and TRAb, and clinical symptoms together informed the diagnoses. CDR3 length: 15 residues. CDR1 MNHEY and CDR2 SVGAGI come from the germline V gene. V lost 7 bases and J lost 5, with 20 bases in between.

The TCR originated in a woman aged 45-59 years with Graves' hyperthyroidism. This chain connects TRBV6-5 to TRBJ1-2; D is possibly TRBD1 (6 bases). The sequenced sample was peripheral blood or thyroid tissue (not recorded which). CDR3 residues: CASIHRVLGIYGYTF. In nucleotides, the CDR3 is TGTGCCAGCATCCACAGGGTGTTGGGGATATATGGCTACACCTTC.